The 12 T cell receptor beta chains listed next were all sequenced from one sample in a study of graft-versus-host responses after intestinal transplantation. No antigens are known for them. This table comes from immunoSEQ multiplex PCR, and its TCRdb copy is limited to in-frame clones, with some not included. In the table there are about 120,000 clones, about nine tenths of which are singletons. Specimen: unstimulated CD4+ T cells sorted from spleen or lymph node cells, collected before intestinal transplant. These receptors were taken from a human donor who received an intestinal transplant.

The V call is TRBV5-6, the J call TRBJ2-3; 9 nucleotides agree with TRBD2. There are 18 residues in the CDR3. Per the germline V gene, CDR1 is SGHDT and CDR2 is YYEEEE. J was trimmed by 0 bases and V by 0 bases; bases with no gene match: 8. CDR3 amino acids: CASSLANVAGVSTDTQYF. As DNA, the CDR3 is TGTGCCAGCAGCTTGGCCAATGTAGCGGGAGTCAGCACAGATACGCAGTATTTT.

As regards this clone: One end of the junction is discordant with germline, which a read error may explain. The DNA for the CDR3 is TGTGCCAGCAGCTTAGGGGGGGACGGATACACTGAGCAGTTCTTC. It is translated as CASSLGGDGYTEQFF. V gene TRBV7-2 combines with J gene TRBJ2-1; tentative D call: TRBD2 (6 bases). CDR3 length: 15 residues. Per the germline V gene, CDR1 is SGHTA and CDR2 is FQGNSA.

V and J are TRBV2 and TRBJ1-5, with D maybe TRBD1 (6 bases). This CDR3 is built from 15 residues. V shed 8 bases and J shed 3 bases, with 17 bases lying between them. From germline, CDR1 is SNHLY and CDR2 FYNNEI. The chain's CDR3 is CASFGQPVDNQPQHF. The CDR3 DNA reads TGTGCCAGCTTTGGACAGCCTGTGGACAATCAGCCCCAGCATTTT.

V is TRBV27 and J is TRBJ1-2, with 7 bases that match TRBD1. The germline V gene encodes CDR1 MNHEY and CDR2 SMNVEV (reference sequence). The ends lost 6 bases at V and 8 bases at J; junction bases unmatched: 15. This CDR3 is 15 amino acids long. The CDR3 region has the DNA TGTGCCAGCAGCCTGAGACAGGGAATGTTGGGGGGCTACACCTTC. It encodes CASSLRQGMLGGYTF.

This clone came up once. This chain uses TRBV29-1 with TRBJ2-1, with 13 positions matching TRBD2. The CDR3 extends over 18 amino acids. V shed 4 bases, J shed 4 bases, and the junction held 13 bases outside the gene matches. Germline CDR1 reads SQVTM; CDR2 reads ANQGSEA. The CDR3 nucleotides are TGCAGCGTTGCGGGACTAGCGGGATTGTGGGACGTTTACAATGAGCAGTTCTTC. This gives the protein CSVAGLAGLWDVYNEQFF.

The chain has TRBV25-1 and TRBJ2-1, with D possibly matching TRBD2 (5 bases). Per germline, CDR1 MGHDK and CDR2 SYGVNS. The V end lost 8 bases, the J end lost 4 bases, and 15 bases lay between the germline ends. This CDR3 contains 14 residues. The CDR3 loop is CASCPSGPYNEQFF. The CDR3 DNA sequence: TGTGCCAGCTGCCCCAGCGGACCTTACAATGAGCAGTTCTTC.

V gene TRBV7-9 combines with J gene TRBJ2-7; D is possibly TRBD1 (5 bases). Trimming removed 7 bases from V and 0 bases from J, with 19 bases in between. The CDR3 is made up of 16 amino acids. CDR1 is SEHNR, CDR2 FQNEAQ, per germline (reference sequence). The CDR3 sequence: CASNSLGRQGSYEQYF. For the CDR3, the DNA is TGTGCCAGCAACTCGTTGGGGCGCCAGGGCTCCTACGAGCAGTACTTC.

The V call is TRBV2, the J call TRBJ1-1, with D possibly matching TRBD1 (6 bases). Trimming removed 7 bases from V and 7 bases from J, with 28 bases in between. Germline values: CDR1 SNHLY, CDR2 FYNNEI. The CDR3 sequence is 17 residues long. DNA of the CDR3: TGTGCCAGCATGCGGTACACCCTTCAAGGGGGAAGGGGTGAAGCTTTCTTT. Encoded protein: CASMRYTLQGGRGEAFF.

On this clone: Sequence at one end of the junction differs from germline and may be a read error. The chain links TRBV29-1 to TRBJ2-1, with 15 bases matching TRBD2. This CDR3 contains 15 residues. The germline V gene has CDR1 SQVTM and CDR2 ANQGSEA. The CDR3 loop reads CSARTSGRAQNGQFF. In DNA form, the CDR3 reads TGCAGCGCCCGGACTAGCGGGAGGGCCCAGAATGGGCAGTTCTTC.

The rearrangement uses TRBV7-2 and TRBJ2-1; TRBD1 matches 8 bases. In germline, CDR1 is SGHTA, CDR2 FQGNSA. CDR3 length equals 14 residues. With 2 bases clipped from V and 8 bases from J, the junction kept 5 bases outside the gene matches. The CDR3 DNA reads TGTGCCAGCAGCTTAAGCAGGGGGCTGGATGAGCAGTTCTTC. Translation gives CASSLSRGLDEQFF. Full variable domain (missing parts from reference TRBV7-2 and TRBJ2-1): GAGVSQSPSNKVTEKGKDVELRCDPISGHTALYWYRQSLGQGLEFLIYFQGNSAPDKSGLPSDRFSAERTGGSVSTLTIQRTQQEDSAVYLCASSLSRGLDEQFFGPGTRLTVL.

The genes are TRBV28 and TRBJ1-4, with TRBD1 identical over 9 bases. V shed 4 bases and J 1 base; nucleotides not matched to a gene: 4. The CDR3 is made up of 16 amino acids. Germline-derived CDR1 and CDR2 are MDHEN and SYDVKM. The CDR3 sequence is CASSSTGGETNEKLFF. CDR3 DNA: TGTGCCAGCAGTTCGACAGGGGGGGAAACTAATGAAAAACTGTTTTTT.

This clone was picked up a small number of times. The rearrangement links TRBV6-5 to TRBJ1-6; weak D call: TRBD1 (5 bases). With 0 bases removed from V and 0 bases from J, the gap between germline ends came to 6 bases. There are 16 residues in the CDR3. Germline assignment: CDR1 MNHEY and CDR2 SVGAGI. CDR3 loop: CASSYSQASYNSPLHF. The CDR3 nucleotides read TGTGCCAGCAGTTACTCACAGGCCTCCTATAATTCACCCCTCCACTTT.